The clone carrying this T cell receptor beta chain showed up just a few times. No antigen is known for it. The sample belongs to a study of T cell responses to AZD1222 COVID-19 vaccine. TCRdb's table, derived via immunoSEQ multiplex PCR, lists solely in-frame clones and lacks some. The sample shows under 70,000 clones, about 85% of them seen only once. General study points: Only 6 or 7 AZD1222 recipients tested seropositive at baseline.

Sequenced here: peripheral blood, sampled on day 0 of AZD1222 vaccination. The receptor's source is an adult in good health.

The chain's CDR3 is CASSPVGVEQFF. The CDR3, as DNA: TGCGCCAGCAGCCCGGTGGGGGTTGAGCAGTTCTTC. The rearrangement joins TRBV5-1 to TRBJ2-1, with D tentatively TRBD1 or TRBD2 (5 bases each). The CDR3 contains 12 residues. Germline CDR1 SGHRS, CDR2 YFSETQ. V was trimmed by 4 bases and J by 9 bases, leaving 11 bases between them.